Each of the 24 T cell receptor beta chains below was sequenced from the same sample in a study of OX40 agonist ivuxolimab in advanced cancers. Generated by immunoSEQ multiplex PCR, the TCRdb table keeps only in-frame clones and is missing some. The table has 55,000 or so clones, approximately 87% seen once. Material: CD4+ or CD8+ T cells sorted from blood, obtained in a trial of the OX40 agonist ivuxolimab. Source of these receptors: an adult with an advanced solid tumor such as melanoma, head and neck, liver or kidney cancer.

The chain joins TRBV5-1 to TRBJ1-2; D is uncertain. V was trimmed by 4 bases and J by 7 bases, leaving 17 bases between them. The CDR3 contains 14 residues. CDR1 SGHRS and CDR2 YFSETQ come from the germline V gene. CDR3 protein: CASSPSGGFGGYTF. In nucleotides, the CDR3 is TGCGCCAGCAGCCCCAGCGGAGGCTTTGGTGGCTACACCTTC.

The chain is built from TRBV9 and TRBJ2-3; D is unclear. The CDR3 extends over 15 amino acids. Germline CDR1 reads SGDLS; CDR2 reads YYNGEE. V lost 0 bases and J 6 bases, leaving 14 bases between the germline ends. DNA of the CDR3: TGTGCCAGCAGCGTAGTCGGCGCGGATGGCGATACGCAGTATTTT. This translates into CASSVVGADGDTQYF.

J is TRBJ2-2 and V is TRBV5-4, with D tentatively TRBD1 (6 bases). Germline lookup yields CDR1 SGHNT and CDR2 YYREEE (reference sequence). The CDR3 loop spans 14 amino acids. V gave up 3 bases and J gave up 6 bases, with 12 bases separating them. The CDR3 nucleotides read TGTGCCAGCAGCTCCGGGACAAATGCCGGGGAGCTGTTTTTT. Translating gives CASSSGTNAGELFF.

The chain has TRBV27 and TRBJ1-6; D ambiguous. Germline V gene sequence: CDR1 MNHEY, CDR2 SMNVEV (reference sequence). The CDR3 runs 14 residues. Trimming left V 3 bases short and J 9 bases short, with 12 bases between. This CDR3 reads CASSLGEDISPLHF. Written as DNA, the CDR3 is TGTGCCAGCAGTTTGGGAGAAGACATTTCACCCCTCCACTTT.

This chain joins TRBV19 and TRBJ1-5, with 12 bases aligning to TRBD1. CDR1 and CDR2 from the germline V gene are LNHDA and SQIVND (reference sequence). The ends lost 5 bases at V and 6 bases at J; junction bases unmatched: 14. This CDR3 spans 18 amino acids. CDR3 loop: CASSLPMTGTGGSQPQHF. In DNA, the CDR3 is TGTGCCAGTAGTCTACCGATGACCGGGACAGGGGGCTCTCAGCCCCAGCATTTT.

The chain has TRBV29-1 and TRBJ1-2; no clear D gene. The CDR3 totals 13 residues. The germline V gene has CDR1 SQVTM and CDR2 ANQGSEA. Trimming stripped 2 bases from V and 4 bases from J, with 11 bases between. The CDR3, as DNA: TGCAGCGTTGAACATTGGGCGGGCTATGGCTACACCTTC. This translates into CSVEHWAGYGYTF. Full variable domain (remainder filled in from reference TRBV29-1 and TRBJ1-2): SAVISQKPSRDICQRGTSLTIQCQVDSQVTMMFWYRQQPGQSLTLIATANQGSEATYESGFVIDKFPISRPNLTFSTLTVSNMSPEDSSIYLCSVEHWAGYGYTFGSGTRLTVV.

Here the CDR3 reads CASSEAEQHNEQFF. The CDR3 DNA is TGTGCCAGCAGTGAAGCCGAACAGCACAATGAGCAGTTCTTC. This sequence joins TRBV6-1 and TRBJ2-1; D not resolved. From germline, CDR1 is MNHNS and CDR2 SASEGT. This CDR3 region has 14 residues. Trimming removed 0 bases from V and 5 bases from J, with 8 bases in between.

As regards this clone: An end of the junction does not agree with germline; a read error may underlie this. V and J are TRBV27 and TRBJ1-5; no definite D call. Germline CDR1 is MNHEY and CDR2 is SMNVEV (reference sequence). This CDR3 is built from 15 residues. The CDR3 coding sequence is TGTGTCAGCAGTTTATCCCAGGCTCCCAATCAGCCCCAGCATTTT. The encoded protein is CVSSLSQAPNQPQHF.

A single count supports this clone. The chain uses TRBV9 and TRBJ2-3; possible D gene TRBD2, 6 bases. This CDR3 is built from 14 residues. Trimming shortened V by 2 bases and J by 5 bases, and 12 bases separated the two germline ends. Germline values: CDR1 SGDLS, CDR2 YYNGEE. The CDR3 coding sequence is TGTGCCAGCAGCGTCGGGGACTTTCAAGATACGCAGTATTTT. This encodes CASSVGDFQDTQYF.

In this sample, this clone turned up a few times. This chain connects TRBV7-9 to TRBJ2-3; D unclear. The CDR3 contains 13 residues. The germline V gene has CDR1 SEHNR and CDR2 FQNEAQ (reference sequence). Trimming pared 5 bases from V and 4 bases from J, leaving 10 bases between. In nucleotides, the CDR3 is TGTGCCAGCAGCCCAAAAGGACCAGATACGCAGTATTTT. Translating gives CASSPKGPDTQYF.

The rearrangement joins TRBV5-8 to TRBJ2-5; 8 bases fit TRBD1. V shed 0 bases and J 5 bases; nucleotides not matched to a gene: 3. Germline V CDR1 and CDR2: SGHTS, YDEGEE. This CDR3 spans 14 amino acids. CDR3 bases: TGTGCCAGCAGCTTGGGGACAGGGAGGGAGACCCAGTACTTC. Protein: CASSLGTGRETQYF.

The chain recombines TRBV11-2 with TRBJ2-5; D gene ambiguous. Germline CDR1 SGHAT, CDR2 FQNNGV. The V end was cut by 2 bases, the J end by 4 bases, with 14 bases between. This CDR3 is built from 15 residues. CDR3 loop: CASSLRYPTGETQYF. In nucleotides, the CDR3 is TGTGCCAGCAGCTTAAGGTATCCCACGGGAGAGACCCAGTACTTC.

Only a few counts were recorded for this clone. The rearrangement links TRBV6-8 to TRBJ1-6; D is perhaps TRBD1 (6 bases). Germline CDR1 reads MNHGY; CDR2 reads SAAAGT. CDR3 length equals 18 residues. Trimming removed 6 bases at V and 5 bases at J, with 23 bases between. Here the CDR3 DNA reads TGTGCCAGCAGCCATTGGGGGCCTAAGTTCTGGGATAATTCACCCCTCCACTTT. Its protein product is CASSHWGPKFWDNSPLHF.

This clone was counted a few times. This chain uses TRBV6-5 with TRBJ1-6; weak D call: TRBD1 (6 bases). The V gene's germline CDR1 is MNHEY and CDR2 SVGAGI. The V and J ends lost 2 bases and 2 bases respectively, with 10 bases between them. The CDR3 contains 16 residues. CDR3 region: CASSYDRSTYNSPLHF. The CDR3 nucleotides read TGTGCCAGCAGTTACGACAGGTCCACCTATAATTCACCCCTCCACTTT.

The chain links TRBV5-1 to TRBJ2-3, with D possibly matching TRBD2 (6 bases). The V end was cut by 2 bases, the J end by 2 bases, with 15 bases between. Per the germline V gene, CDR1 is SGHRS and CDR2 is YFSETQ. The CDR3 has 16 residues. CDR3 nucleotides: TGCGCCAGCAGCTTTGGGAGCGGGCAAAACACAGATACGCAGTATTTT. This encodes CASSFGSGQNTDTQYF.

The V call is TRBV7-6, the J call TRBJ2-2, with D tentatively TRBD2 (6 bases). The CDR3 has 16 amino acids. Between the trimmed V and J ends, which lost 5 bases and 2 bases, there was a span of 15 bases. Germline lookup yields CDR1 SGHVS and CDR2 FNYEAQ. The CDR3 region is CASSPGPRGNTGELFF. CDR3 coding DNA: TGTGCCAGCAGCCCCGGTCCGCGGGGTAACACCGGGGAGCTGTTTTTT.

The CDR3 DNA reads TGTGCCAGCAGCGGGACTAGCGGGAATGAGCAGTTCTTC. Protein sequence: CASSGTSGNEQFF. The genes are TRBV5-5 and TRBJ2-1; 12 nucleotides line up with TRBD2. This CDR3 is built from 13 residues. Germline V gene data show CDR1 as SGHKS and CDR2 as YYEKEE (reference sequence). The trim removed 4 bases at V and 7 bases at J, leaving 0 bases unmatched.

The chain carries TRBV7-3 and TRBJ1-5; tentatively, D is TRBD1 (5 bases). Germline V gene lookup returns CDR1 SGHTA and CDR2 FQGTGA. The length of the CDR3 is 16 residues. Trimming pared 1 base from V and 7 bases from J, leaving 17 bases between. CDR3 residues: CASSLRGRGVGQPQHF. CDR3 coding DNA: TGTGCCAGCAGCTTAAGGGGGAGGGGCGTCGGACAGCCCCAGCATTTT.

This chain links TRBV10-3 with TRBJ2-5; perhaps TRBD1 as D (6 bases). CDR1 and CDR2 from the germline V gene are ENHRY and SYGVKD. V lost 3 bases and J lost 2, with 13 bases in between. The CDR3 length is 15 residues. CDR3 sequence reads: CAISDRYRVQETQYF. In DNA, the CDR3 is TGTGCCATCAGTGATCGCTACAGGGTGCAAGAGACCCAGTACTTC.

The chain is built from TRBV5-1 and TRBJ1-1; D unresolved. Germline CDR1 SGHRS, CDR2 YFSETQ. The CDR3 covers 13 residues. The V and J ends lost 0 bases and 0 bases respectively, with 3 bases between them. The CDR3 bases are TGCGCCAGCAGCTTGGATGTGAACACTGAAGCTTTCTTT. Translated, it gives CASSLDVNTEAFF.

V usage is TRBV4-1 and J usage is TRBJ2-5; 7 nucleotides match TRBD1. Losses at the gene ends were 5 bases for V and 2 bases for J; bases not matched to a gene: 14. Germline CDR1 reads MGHRA; CDR2 reads YSYEKL. The CDR3 is 17 residues long. The CDR3, as DNA: TGCGCCAGCAGCACCGAGACAGGGCCGCTACTTCAAGAGACCCAGTACTTC. Translation gives CASSTETGPLLQETQYF.

This CDR3 is CAWMWFGGTSTDTQYF. The CDR3 DNA follows: TGTGCCTGGATGTGGTTCGGGGGCACTAGCACAGATACGCAGTATTTT. This chain connects TRBV30 to TRBJ2-3, with D perhaps given as TRBD1 or TRBD2 (6 bases each). Trimming took 4 bases from V and 0 from J, leaving 17 bases between them. The germline V gene has CDR1 GTSNPN and CDR2 SVGIG (reference sequence). The CDR3 has 16 residues. The entire variable domain, with the rest obtained from reference TRBV30 and TRBJ2-3, is as follows: SQTIHQWPATLVQPVGSPLSLECTVEGTSNPNLYWYRQAAGRGLQLLFYSVGIGQISSEVPQNLSASRPQDRQFILSSKKLLLSDSGFYLCAWMWFGGTSTDTQYFGPGTRLTVL.

This clone was counted once. V gene TRBV28 combines with J gene TRBJ2-3; TRBD2 matches at 7 bases. The V segment lost 6 bases and the J segment 4 bases; nucleotides outside the gene matches: 16. CDR1 MDHEN and CDR2 SYDVKM come from the germline V gene. CDR3 size: 17 residues. The CDR3 nucleotides read TGTGCCAGCAGCCCATCCGGCGGGAGTACCCTCCCAGATACGCAGTATTTT. Protein sequence: CASSPSGGSTLPDTQYF.

This chain joins TRBV19 and TRBJ2-7; D remains ambiguous. This CDR3 is built from 14 residues. From germline, CDR1 is LNHDA and CDR2 SQIVND (reference sequence). The V end was cut by 7 bases, the J end by 5 bases, with 18 bases between. CDR3 coding DNA: TGTGCCAGTAACCCGACACGGGCGGTCCACGAGCAGTACTTC. Protein sequence: CASNPTRAVHEQYF.